The clone carrying this T cell receptor (beta chain) was observed a single time. The data stem from a study of cytomegalovirus exposure and HLA in healthy donors. TCRdb's copy holds only in-frame clones and misses some; the assay was immunoSEQ multiplex PCR. The sample holds about 240,000 clones; 75% to 90% are singletons and the top ten take around 1.2%. CDR3 size: 14 residues. Germline V CDR1 and CDR2: MNHEY, SMNVEV (reference sequence). V was shortened by 3 bases and J by 3 bases, with 10 bases between the two germline ends. The sample comprised PBMCs. V and J are TRBV27 and TRBJ2-3, with D possibly TRBD2 on 6 matching bases. The sequence came from a woman aged 25 to 39 in good health and CMV-seropositive. DNA of the CDR3: TGTGCCAGCAGTTTCTCCCTAGCGACAGATACGCAGTATTTT. Translating it yields CASSFSLATDTQYF.